A selection of T cell receptor beta chains follows, all from one sample in a study of T-cell reconstitution after alpha-beta-depleted transplantation in children. MiXCR, applied by TCRdb to the PCR reads, yields one record per CDR3 protein. The sample includes a few hundred thousand distinct CDR3 sequences, around 10% of them seen just once. The sample here was PBMCs from the stem cell graft donor, taken from the stem cell graft. Receptors originate from a human donor who donated a stem cell graft to a child with acute lymphoblastic leukemia. Each CDR3 is given with its conserved first and last residue. Each record gives: J gene, V gene, clone size, D gene, CDR3 DNA, CDR3 protein. The D gene is left open where the match is weak. Size tells how often a clone was seen (once, few, many) or the class of an expanded clone, and some rows leave it out.

>TRBJ2-2|TRBV7-3|-|TRBD2
TGTGCCAGCAGCCCCCCTAGCGGGAGGAGGACCGGGGAGCTGTTTTTT
CASSPPSGRRTGELFF
>TRBJ2-7|TRBV5-1|-|TRBD1
TGCGCCAGCAGCTACTGGACAGGAAACTACGAGCAGTACTTC
CASSYWTGNYEQYF
>TRBJ2-3|TRBV20-1|-|-
TGCAGTGCTAGTCCAGGGTCCACAGATACGCAGTATTTT
CSASPGSTDTQYF
>TRBJ2-1|TRBV7-7|many|-
TGTGCTAGCAGCCCAGGGACGTCGAATGAGCAGTTCTTC
CASSPGTSNEQFF
>TRBJ2-7|TRBV18|many|TRBD2
TGTGCCAGCTCAGGGGGACTACACGAGCAGTACTTC
CASSGGLHEQYF
>TRBJ2-5|TRBV7-2|many|-
TGTGCCAGCAGCTTTAGTGTGCGAGAGACCCAGTACTTC
CASSFSVRETQYF
>TRBJ2-1|TRBV4-1|many|-
TGCGCCAGCAGCCAAGATCGAGTCGTCTCCTACAATGAGCAGTTCTTC
CASSQDRVVSYNEQFF
>TRBJ1-1|TRBV12-3/TRBV12-4|-|TRBD1
TGTGCCAGCAGTTCAGCCTGGACAGGGCGCACTGAAGCTTTCTTT
CASSSAWTGRTEAFF
>TRBJ2-1|TRBV20-1|few|TRBD2
TGCAGTGCTAGCGAGCGGGAGATCGGCAATGAGCAGTTCTTC
CSASEREIGNEQFF
>TRBJ2-6|TRBV9|few|-
TGTGCCAGCAGCGTATCCGGAAGGTCTGGGGCCAACGTCCTGACTTTC
CASSVSGRSGANVLTF
>TRBJ1-5|TRBV20-1|-|TRBD1
TGCAGTGCTAGACACGACAGGGTCGGGCTCAATCAGCCCCAGCATTTT
CSARHDRVGLNQPQHF
>TRBJ2-1|TRBV7-9|-|-
TGTGCCAGCAGACACGGGGAGAGCTCCTACAATGAGCAGTTCTTC
CASRHGESSYNEQFF
>TRBJ2-7|TRBV28|few|TRBD2
TGTGCCAGCAGTTTCGTTGCGGCTAGCGGGGTCTACGAGCAGTACTTC
CASSFVAASGVYEQYF
>TRBJ1-5|TRBV6-1|-|-
TGTGCCACCTCGGTTGGGGGAGGCAATCAGCCCCAGCATTTT
CATSVGGGNQPQHF
>TRBJ2-7|TRBV6-1|-|TRBD2
TGTGCCAGCAGTCCCGCAAGGGCACTAGCGGGCGAGCAGTACTTC
CASSPARALAGEQYF
>TRBJ2-7|TRBV20-1|-|-
TGCAGTGCTAGAGGATATCCAGGCAAAGAGGAAACGGAGTACTTC
CSARGYPGKEETEYF
>TRBJ2-2|TRBV5-5|-|-
TGTGCCAGCAGCCCGTCGGACGGGCGGGTGAGGGAGCTGTTTTTT
CASSPSDGRVRELFF
>TRBJ2-1|TRBV15|-|TRBD2
TGTGCCACCACCGACAGGGCGAGGCCTAGCGGGACTTACAATGAGCAGTTCTTC
CATTDRARPSGTYNEQFF
>TRBJ1-1|TRBV20-1|-|-
TGCAGTGTCGAAACGCCCAGGGGTCACACTGAAGCTTTCTTT
CSVETPRGHTEAFF
>TRBJ1-5|TRBV27|-|-
TGTGCCAGCAGCATCACTAATCAGCCCCAGCATTTT
CASSITNQPQHF
>TRBJ1-1|TRBV7-9|few|-
TGTGCCAGCAGCCACACAGTGAACACTGAAGCTTTCTTT
CASSHTVNTEAFF
>TRBJ2-5|TRBV18|few|TRBD1
TGTGCCAGCTCACCACTCGGGACAGACCTCCAAGAGACCCAGTACTTC
CASSPLGTDLQETQYF
>TRBJ2-7|TRBV3-1|many|-
TGTGCCAGCAGCCAAGGGACAGCAGCAGTCGAGCAGTACTTC
CASSQGTAAVEQYF
>TRBJ2-7|TRBV7-9|few|TRBD2
TGTGCCAGCAGCTTCCAGGGCTCTAGCGGTACCTACGAGCAGTACTTC
CASSFQGSSGTYEQYF
>TRBJ2-5|TRBV29-1|many|-
TGCAGCGGCATGACAGCTCCCAAAGAGACCCAGTACTTC
CSGMTAPKETQYF
>TRBJ1-1|TRBV7-9|-|-
TGTGCCAGCAGCTTCGGACAGCTCATGAACACTGAAGCTTTCTTT
CASSFGQLMNTEAFF
>TRBJ2-5|TRBV5-1|few|-
TGCGCCAGCAGCCCCAGTGCGGCCCCCCAAGAGACCCAGTACTTC
CASSPSAAPQETQYF
>TRBJ2-1|TRBV20-1|-|TRBD2
TGCAGTGCTAGACGGCGGGAGCGCTACAATGAGCAGTTCTTC
CSARRRERYNEQFF
>TRBJ1-5|TRBV7-9|-|-
TGTGCCAGCAGCTTGGCTACAGGGTGGGCTCAGCCCCAGCATTTT
CASSLATGWAQPQHF
>TRBJ2-1|TRBV27|few|TRBD2
TGTGCCAGCAGAAATGGGAGCGGGAATCCCTACAATGAGCAGTTCTTC
CASRNGSGNPYNEQFF
>TRBJ2-5|TRBV15|many|-
TGTGCCACCAGCAGAGCCCTTGAGGGGTCAGAGACCCAGTACTTC
CATSRALEGSETQYF
>TRBJ2-6|TRBV5-1|few|-
TGCGCCAGCAGCTTGTCCCCCCTCGGGGGGGCCAACGTCCTGACTTTC
CASSLSPLGGANVLTF
>TRBJ1-1|TRBV12-3/TRBV12-4|few|-
TGTGCCAGCGGGTATTTAACTGAAGCTTTCTTT
CASGYLTEAFF
>TRBJ1-4|TRBV4-3|-|TRBD1
TGCGCCAGCAGCCGAACAGGGGGCAAAGCTGAAAAACTGTTTTTT
CASSRTGGKAEKLFF
>TRBJ2-2|TRBV6-1|-|TRBD2
TGTGCCAGCAGCCCCTTAGGGAGGGCCGGGGAGCTGTTTTTT
CASSPLGRAGELFF
>TRBJ1-5|TRBV12-5|few|TRBD1
TGTGCTAGTGGTTTGGTACGGCCTGGGGACAGGACACTCAATCAGCCCCAGCATTTT
CASGLVRPGDRTLNQPQHF
>TRBJ1-6|TRBV28|few|TRBD1
TGTGCCAGCAGAATCAGGACAGGGAGTAATTCACCCCTCCACTTT
CASRIRTGSNSPLHF
>TRBJ2-2|TRBV6-1|few|-
TGTGCCAGCAGTGAAGTTGGGGCCGGGGAGCTGTTTTTT
CASSEVGAGELFF
>TRBJ1-5|TRBV5-1|-|-
TGCGCCAGCAGCCCAGTTCCAGGGGGCAATCAGCCCCAGCATTTT
CASSPVPGGNQPQHF
>TRBJ1-4|TRBV6-1|once|TRBD1
TGTGCCAGCACCCTGGCGGACAGGGGAAATGAAAAACTGTTTTTT
CASTLADRGNEKLFF
>TRBJ1-3|TRBV7-3|few|-
TGTGCCAGCAGCTCGGCTGCGGGGAGTGGAAACACCATATATTTT
CASSSAAGSGNTIYF
>TRBJ2-2|TRBV12-3/TRBV12-4|few|-
TGTGCCAGCAGTTTACTTATCGAGCCCACCGGGGAGCTGTTTTTT
CASSLLIEPTGELFF
>TRBJ2-7|TRBV5-1|-|-
TGCGCCAGCAGCTTGGAGGGTCCACCGGGCGAGCAGTACTTC
CASSLEGPPGEQYF
>TRBJ2-7|TRBV27|-|TRBD2
TGTGCCAGCAGTTCCCCCCCCTTTTTGCGGGAGTCCCACTGGTACTCCTACGAGCAGTACTTC
CASSSPPFLRESHWYSYEQYF
>TRBJ2-1|TRBV6-4|few|-
TGTGCCACCTACTCCACCCTAGACAATGAGCAGTTCTTC
CATYSTLDNEQFF
>TRBJ2-2|TRBV10-3|few|TRBD1
TGTGCCATCAGCCGGACAGGACCTCTTACTTCCACCGGGGAGCTGTTTTTT
CAISRTGPLTSTGELFF
>TRBJ2-2|TRBV3-1|many|TRBD2
TGTGCCAGCAGCCAAGCCCTAGCGGGATACAACACCGGGGAGCTGTTTTTT
CASSQALAGYNTGELFF
>TRBJ2-7|TRBV7-2|many|-
TGTGCCAGCAGCTCCAGTCTGTCCTACGAGCAGTACTTC
CASSSSLSYEQYF
>TRBJ2-5|TRBV29-1|many|TRBD2
TGCAGCGTTGCCGGACTAGCGGGAGGGAAGGAGACCCAGTACTTC
CSVAGLAGGKETQYF
>TRBJ2-5|TRBV24-1|-|TRBD2
TGTGCCACCAGTGATTTCCAGCGGGAGTGGGAGACCCAGTACTTC
CATSDFQREWETQYF
>TRBJ2-1|TRBV9|many|TRBD2
TGTGCCAGCAGACCGGGACTAGCGGACCCCAATGAGCAGTTCTTC
CASRPGLADPNEQFF
>TRBJ2-1|TRBV12-3/TRBV12-4|-|-
TGTGCCAGCCTAGCAAAACCGTACAATGAGCAGTTCTTC
CASLAKPYNEQFF